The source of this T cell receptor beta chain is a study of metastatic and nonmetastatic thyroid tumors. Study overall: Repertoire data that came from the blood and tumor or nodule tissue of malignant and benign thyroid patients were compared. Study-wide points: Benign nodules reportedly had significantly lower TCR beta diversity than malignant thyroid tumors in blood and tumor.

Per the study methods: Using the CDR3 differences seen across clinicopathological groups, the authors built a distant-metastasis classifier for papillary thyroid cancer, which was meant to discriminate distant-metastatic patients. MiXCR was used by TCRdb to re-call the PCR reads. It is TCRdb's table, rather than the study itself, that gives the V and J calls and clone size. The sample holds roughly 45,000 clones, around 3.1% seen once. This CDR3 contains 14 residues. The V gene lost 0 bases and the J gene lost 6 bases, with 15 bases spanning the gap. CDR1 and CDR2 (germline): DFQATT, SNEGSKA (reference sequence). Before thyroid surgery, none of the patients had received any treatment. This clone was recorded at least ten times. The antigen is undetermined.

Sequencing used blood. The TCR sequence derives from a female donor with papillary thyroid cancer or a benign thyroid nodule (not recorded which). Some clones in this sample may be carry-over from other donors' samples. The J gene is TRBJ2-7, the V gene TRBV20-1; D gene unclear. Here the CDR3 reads CSAREGWGGSEQYF. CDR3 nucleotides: TGCAGTGCTAGAGAGGGGTGGGGTGGATCCGAGCAGTACTTC.